This TCR beta chain stems from a study of cytotoxic CD8 clonotypes in ibrutinib-treated CLL. Overall study: About 25 partial and 2 complete responses; at median approximately 6 years, about 14 remitted, around twelve progressed. The study, taken as a whole, reports: Rare overall, public clonotypes shrank or held steady under therapy. Patients showed higher baseline clonality than age-matched healthy donors, and it tracked circulating CD8+ T-cell counts.

A 1 in 200,000 to 1 in 1 million T cell depth was the sequencing target. Clones were sequenced by immunoSEQ multiplex PCR, and TCRdb holds only the in-frame ones, with some missing. The sample shows under 200,000 clones, roughly 80% of them seen only once. As concerns this clone: Its antigen is not known.

This CDR3 contains 14 residues. Germline CDR1 reads LGHNA; CDR2 reads YNFKEQ. Trimming pared 0 bases from V and 4 bases from J, leaving 9 bases between. The rearrangement joins TRBV4-2 to TRBJ1-2; perhaps TRBD1 as D (5 bases). This sequence originates from a human donor with chronic lymphocytic leukemia. This material consisted of PBMCs, taken after 12 months of ibrutinib treatment. The CDR3 spells CASSQEKGVYGYTF. CDR3 bases: TGTGCCAGCAGCCAAGAGAAAGGGGTCTATGGCTACACCTTC.